One and the same sample provided the 16 T cell receptor beta chains below, sequenced in a study of healthy donors' naive CD4 and CD8 T cells. TCR libraries were built from about 500 ng of total RNA by linear amplification. TCRdb re-analysed the reads in MiXCR, keeping a single row per CDR3 protein. Of 180,000 or so distinct CDR3 sequences in the sample, about 76% were seen once. Sequencing was performed on naive CD4+ and CD8+ T cells sorted from blood, pooled from several donors. All receptors come from a pool of human donors in good health; the sample pools cells from several healthy donors.

J is TRBJ1-5 and V is TRBV6-2 or TRBV6-3; a possible D gene is TRBD1 (6 bases). The CDR3 consists of 14 residues. The V and J ends lost 6 bases and 4 bases respectively, with 13 bases between them. Looked up from germline, CDR1 is MNHEY and CDR2 is SVGEGT. The CDR3 region has the DNA TGTGCCAGCAGAGGTCAGGGGTGGAATCAGCCCCAGCATTTT. Translating it yields CASRGQGWNQPQHF.

A single count supports this clonotype. This chain uses TRBV29-1 with TRBJ2-3; 8 bases agree with TRBD1. Germline V gives CDR1 SQVTM, CDR2 ANQGSEA. This CDR3 region has 13 residues. With 4 bases clipped from V and 0 bases from J, the junction kept 0 bases outside the gene matches. CDR3 loop: CSVGTGSTDTQYF. For the CDR3, the DNA is TGCAGCGTTGGGACAGGGAGCACAGATACGCAGTATTTT.

The gene calls are TRBV7-8 and TRBJ2-7, with 14 bases identical to TRBD2. The junction had 19 bases not matched to a gene; V was cut back by 7 bases and J by 5 bases. This CDR3 comprises 19 residues. CDR1 and CDR2 from the germline V gene are SGHVS and FQNEAQ. CDR3 sequence reads: CASTKAGLAGGGWMDEQYF. CDR3 nucleotides: TGTGCCAGCACCAAAGCCGGACTAGCGGGAGGTGGATGGATGGACGAGCAGTACTTC.

This chain uses TRBV6-1 with TRBJ2-1; 10 bases map to TRBD1. This CDR3 is built from 16 residues. From germline, CDR1 is MNHNS and CDR2 SASEGT. Germline trimming cut 4 bases from V and 5 bases from J; bases unmatched to any gene: 8. Here the CDR3 DNA reads TGTGCCAGCAGTGCGGGACAGGGGCCGACCCACAATGAGCAGTTCTTC. Translation gives CASSAGQGPTHNEQFF.

This clonotype occurred once. This sequence joins TRBV29-1 and TRBJ1-2; unclear D gene. Trimming pared 7 bases from V and 4 bases from J, leaving 22 bases between. This CDR3 has 15 residues. From germline, CDR1 is SQVTM and CDR2 ANQGSEA. CDR3: CSADGVVPGSYGYTF. As DNA, the CDR3 is TGCAGCGCCGATGGGGTAGTTCCTGGGTCCTATGGCTACACCTTC. The complete variable domain, with remaining parts taken from reference TRBV29-1 and TRBJ1-2, reads SAVISQKPSRDICQRGTSLTIQCQVDSQVTMMFWYRQQPGQSLTLIATANQGSEATYESGFVIDKFPISRPNLTFSTLTVSNMSPEDSSIYLCSADGVVPGSYGYTFGSGTRLTVV.

This clonotype was seen only once. This sequence joins TRBV6-2 or TRBV6-3 and TRBJ1-2; TRBD1 matches at 8 bases. The germline gives CDR1 MNHEY, CDR2 SVGEGT. With V trimmed by 6 bases and J by 4 bases, 13 bases remained unmatched. There are 16 residues in the CDR3. CDR3 coding DNA: TGTGCCAGCAGCCCCGGGACAGGTGGGGGAATCTATGGCTACACCTTC. Protein product: CASSPGTGGGIYGYTF.

The chain couples TRBV15 to TRBJ2-1; 9 bases are shared with TRBD1. The CDR3 totals 12 residues. Germline CDR1 LNHNV, CDR2 YYDKDF (reference sequence). V lost 2 bases to trimming and J lost 16 bases; unmatched junction nucleotides: 6. In nucleotides, the CDR3 is TGTGCCACCAGCAGATCCCCGGGACAGGGCTTCTTC. Protein: CATSRSPGQGFF. The complete variable domain, with remaining parts taken from reference TRBV15 and TRBJ2-1, reads DAMVIQNPRYQVTQFGKPVTLSCSQTLNHNVMYWYQQKSSQAPKLLFHYYDKDFNNEADTPDNFQSRRPNTSFCFLDIRSPGLGDTAMYLCATSRSPGQGFFGPGTRLTVL.

V is TRBV6-5 and J is TRBJ1-3; 9 bases agree with TRBD1. V shed 3 bases and J 1 base; nucleotides not matched to a gene: 4. Germline CDR1 and CDR2: MNHEY and SVGAGI. The CDR3 extends over 16 amino acids. The DNA of the CDR3 is TGTGCCAGCAGTTATGGGACAGGGCGTTCTGGAAACACCATATATTTT. Protein sequence: CASSYGTGRSGNTIYF.

The rearrangement uses TRBV27 and TRBJ2-1; 14 bases are a match to TRBD2. From germline, CDR1 is MNHEY and CDR2 SMNVEV (reference sequence). The CDR3 has 17 amino acids. V trimming: 5 bases; J trimming: 7 bases; junction bases outside the gene matches: 10. The CDR3 sequence is CASSHRTSGRIKNEQFF. DNA of the CDR3: TGTGCCAGCAGTCATCGGACTAGCGGGAGGATTAAAAATGAGCAGTTCTTC.

This chain links TRBV29-1 with TRBJ2-7, with TRBD1 identical over 7 bases. This CDR3 has 12 amino acids. Germline V lookup: CDR1 SQVTM, CDR2 ANQGSEA. After removal of 4 bases from V and 3 bases from J, the junction contained 3 bases not matched to a gene. This chain's CDR3 is CSVGQGDYEQYF. CDR3 DNA: TGCAGCGTTGGACAGGGAGACTACGAGCAGTACTTC.

About this clonotype itself: A junction end diverges from the germline sequence, so it may reflect a read error. The chain is built from TRBV6-6 and TRBJ2-7, with 11 nucleotides matching TRBD1. The CDR3 is made up of 17 amino acids. Germline CDR1 is MNHNY and CDR2 is SVGAGI (reference sequence). DNA of the CDR3: TGTGCCAGCAGCTACTCTCCCCCGGGACAGGGGGCCTACGAGCAGTACTTC. Protein: CASSYSPPGQGAYEQYF.

The V and J genes are TRBV29-1 and TRBJ2-5; 7 bases map to TRBD2. Trimming took 5 bases from V and 4 from J; bases not matched to a gene: 4. The CDR3 spans 12 residues. From germline, CDR1 is SQVTM and CDR2 ANQGSEA. The CDR3 sequence is CSVWDYPETQYF. The DNA for the CDR3 is TGCAGCGTTTGGGACTACCCAGAGACCCAGTACTTC.

J is TRBJ2-7 and V is TRBV7-8, with D perhaps matching TRBD2 (8 bases). Trimming took 1 base from V and 3 from J, leaving 19 bases between them. The CDR3 is 17 residues long. Germline CDR1 SGHVS, CDR2 FQNEAQ. The CDR3 DNA is TGTGCCAGCAGCTTAGTAGGGGGCCTAGCGGGCGGCTACGAGCAGTACTTC. It translates to CASSLVGGLAGGYEQYF.

This clonotype occurred a few times. This chain uses TRBV27 with TRBJ2-7; TRBD1 or TRBD2 may be the D gene (5 bases each). Germline V gives CDR1 MNHEY, CDR2 SMNVEV (reference sequence). The CDR3 length is 11 residues. With 2 bases removed from V and 6 bases from J, the gap between germline ends came to 5 bases. The CDR3 reads CASSLGGEQYF. Here the CDR3 DNA reads TGTGCCAGCAGTTTAGGGGGCGAGCAGTACTTC.

The genes are TRBV11-2 and TRBJ2-7; possible D gene TRBD1, 5 bases. Per germline, CDR1 SGHAT and CDR2 FQNNGV. The CDR3 is 11 amino acids. Trimming cost V 6 bases and J 6 bases, with 9 bases left between them. The CDR3: CASRGQSEQYF. In DNA form, the CDR3 reads TGTGCCAGCAGGGGGCAGTCCGAGCAGTACTTC.

V is TRBV7-8 and J is TRBJ2-7; 9 bases are shared with TRBD1. CDR3 length: 15 amino acids. Trimming took 4 bases from V and 2 from J; bases not matched to a gene: 6. Looked up from germline, CDR1 is SGHVS and CDR2 is FQNEAQ. CDR3 nucleotides: TGTGCCAGCAGCTCGCCGGGACAGGGCACCTACGAGCAGTACTTC. Amino acid sequence: CASSSPGQGTYEQYF.